These 9 T cell receptor beta chains share one sample of origin, sequenced in a study of neurological immune-mediated disorders. TCRdb called the 5' RACE reads again in MiXCR, with one record for every CDR3 protein. The data show tens of thousands of distinct CDR3 sequences, with about a tenth seen just once and about 1.7% held by the top ten. The sequenced sample consisted of PBMCs. Every receptor here comes from a man aged 35 to 55 in good health.

This clonotype occurred many times. The chain recombines TRBV7-3 with TRBJ2-3; no firm D call. The germline gives CDR1 SGHTA, CDR2 FQGTGA. The V end was cut by 0 bases, the J end by 6 bases, with 7 bases between. The CDR3 is 13 amino acids. The CDR3 DNA reads TGTGCCAGCAGCTTAACAGGGCCCGATACGCAGTATTTT. Translating gives CASSLTGPDTQYF.

The chain uses TRBV20-1 and TRBJ2-4; no firm D call. V was trimmed by 0 bases and J by 9 bases, leaving 9 bases between them. CDR1 and CDR2 from the germline V gene are DFQATT and SNEGSKA (reference sequence). This CDR3 comprises 12 residues. The CDR3 protein is CSARDQVRIQYF. The CDR3 DNA reads TGCAGTGCTAGAGATCAAGTGCGCATTCAGTACTTC.

A note on this clonotype: The germline gene is not matched at one end of the junction; a read error may be the cause. The rearrangement links TRBV9 to TRBJ1-5; weak D call: TRBD1 (5 bases). The V gene's germline CDR1 is SGDLS and CDR2 YYNGEE. The CDR3 totals 15 residues. CDR3 loop: CACSSSRGVYQPHHF. In nucleotides, the CDR3 is TGTGCCTGCAGCTCCTCCCGGGGGGTCTATCAGCCCCACCATTTT.

In its sample, this clonotype was seen many times. The rearrangement joins TRBV7-2 to TRBJ2-3, with 9 bases lining up with TRBD2. Unmatched junction bases numbered 4, after V lost 0 bases and J lost 3 bases. CDR3 length: 16 amino acids. Germline V gene sequence: CDR1 SGHTA, CDR2 FQGNSA. The CDR3 DNA follows: TGTGCCAGCAGCTTAGCTAGTCTAGCGGGGACAGATACGCAGTATTTT. Amino acids: CASSLASLAGTDTQYF.

In this sample, this clonotype turned up many times. The chain links TRBV7-2 to TRBJ2-1; unclear D gene. This CDR3 contains 12 residues. The V end was cut by 2 bases, the J end by 7 bases, with 6 bases between. Germline V gene sequence: CDR1 SGHTA, CDR2 FQGNSA. The CDR3 DNA is TGTGCCAGCAGCTTACAAAGGAATGAGCAGTTCTTC. Translated, it gives CASSLQRNEQFF. Full variable domain (outside the CDR3, taken from reference TRBV7-2 and TRBJ2-1): GAGVSQSPSNKVTEKGKDVELRCDPISGHTALYWYRQSLGQGLEFLIYFQGNSAPDKSGLPSDRFSAERTGGSVSTLTIQRTQQEDSAVYLCASSLQRNEQFFGPGTRLTVL.

The chain couples TRBV12-3 or TRBV12-4 to TRBJ2-3; 15 nucleotides align to TRBD2. Germline trimming cut 3 bases from V and 0 bases from J; bases unmatched to any gene: 7. This CDR3 has 19 residues. CDR3 amino acids: CASSLGLAGGRMSTDTQYF. CDR3 bases: TGTGCCAGCAGTTTGGGACTAGCGGGGGGAAGAATGAGCACAGATACGCAGTATTTT.

This clonotype was seen many times. This may arise from a read error, as a much more abundant clone is one base away. The V call is TRBV7-2, the J call TRBJ2-7; D might be TRBD1 or TRBD2, each matching 5 bases. This CDR3 has 15 residues. CDR1 and CDR2 (germline): SGHTA, FQGNSA. Here the CDR3 DNA reads TGTGTCAGCAGCTTAGAGGGGCCAACTGGGCGCGAGCAGTACTTC. Its translation is CVSSLEGPTGREQYF.

This clonotype was detected many times. The genes are TRBV20-1 and TRBJ2-1; no definite D call. Germline V gives CDR1 DFQATT, CDR2 SNEGSKA (reference sequence). CDR3 length: 13 amino acids. The ends were cut back, 1 base at V and 5 bases at J, with 9 bases in the middle. The CDR3: CSARAPLDNEQFF. DNA for the CDR3: TGCAGTGCTAGAGCTCCCTTGGACAATGAGCAGTTCTTC.

This clonotype was seen many times. The V and J genes are TRBV15 and TRBJ2-2; TRBD1 aligns across 7 bases. The CDR3 totals 13 residues. Germline CDR1 is LNHNV and CDR2 is YYDKDF (reference sequence). V was pared by 5 bases and J by 6 bases, with 3 bases of the junction left unmatched. This chain's CDR3 is CATSQGESGELFF. DNA of the CDR3: TGTGCCACCAGCCAGGGGGAATCCGGGGAGCTGTTTTTT.